This passage covers 27 T cell receptor beta chains from one sample sequenced in a study of T cell repertoires in cytomegalovirus infection. Their recognized antigens are unknown. TCRdb ran MiXCR on the reads and lists one entry per CDR3 protein. Among hundreds of thousands of distinct CDR3 sequences listed, 32% were seen once. Sequencing used cultured CD8+ T cells from PBMCs, obtained from culture after CMV antigen stimulation. The receptors were sampled from a human donor in good health (CMV status not recorded). Some clones in this sample may be carry-over from other donors' samples.

The chain recombines TRBV7-8 with TRBJ1-2; possible D gene TRBD1, 6 bases. The CDR3 has 14 amino acids. The germline gives CDR1 SGHVS, CDR2 FQNEAQ. Trimming removed 5 bases from V and 4 bases from J, with 14 bases in between. The CDR3 is CASSQRTVSYGYTF. As DNA, the CDR3 is TGTGCCAGCAGCCAACGGACAGTGAGCTATGGCTACACCTTC.

This clonotype was seen many times. The CDR3 region has the DNA TGTGCCAGCAGTTTCTCCATGGCAAGGAGGAACGTAGATACGCAGTATTTT. Encoded protein: CASSFSMARRNVDTQYF. This chain links TRBV12-3 or TRBV12-4 with TRBJ2-3, with D possibly being TRBD2 (5 bases). This CDR3 spans 17 amino acids. Trimming left V 3 bases short and J 5 bases short, with 21 bases between.

The rearrangement joins TRBV6-6 to TRBJ2-2; 11 positions match TRBD2. Per the germline V gene, CDR1 is MNHNY and CDR2 is SVGAGI (reference sequence). The CDR3 consists of 18 residues. V shed 0 bases, J shed 0 bases, and the junction held 3 bases outside the gene matches. The DNA for the CDR3 is TGTGCCAGCAGTTACTCGTTACTAGCGGGGGCGAACACCGGGGAGCTGTTTTTT. Encoded protein: CASSYSLLAGANTGELFF.

This clonotype was counted only a few times. The J gene is TRBJ1-6, the V gene TRBV7-9; 11 bases map to TRBD1. J gave up 10 bases and V 6 bases, and 2 bases lay outside the gene matches. The CDR3 is made up of 13 amino acids. CDR1 is SEHNR, CDR2 FQNEAQ, per germline (reference sequence). Here the CDR3 reads CASRGTGGSPLHF. The CDR3 DNA reads TGTGCCAGCAGGGGGACAGGGGGGTCACCCCTCCACTTT.

In its sample, this clonotype was seen many times. This rearrangement joins TRBV24-1 to TRBJ1-1; 8 bases map to TRBD1. V shed 2 bases, J shed 0 bases, and the junction held 10 bases outside the gene matches. CDR1 KGHDR and CDR2 SFDVKD come from the germline V gene. This CDR3 is built from 18 residues. The CDR3 loop is CATSDSPGQGNMNTEAFF. The DNA of the CDR3 is TGTGCCACCAGTGATTCTCCCGGACAGGGTAATATGAACACTGAAGCTTTCTTT.

This clonotype was seen a handful of times. V is TRBV27 and J is TRBJ2-1; 7 bases align to TRBD2. Germline loops: CDR1 MNHEY, CDR2 SMNVEV (reference sequence). This CDR3 contains 14 residues. With 2 bases clipped from V and 5 bases from J, the junction kept 3 bases outside the gene matches. CDR3 sequence (DNA): TGTGCCAGCAGTTTAAGGGAGGGCAACAATGAGCAGTTCTTC. Amino acids: CASSLREGNNEQFF.

The chain couples TRBV20-1 to TRBJ2-7; 7 bases match TRBD1. Unmatched junction bases numbered 8, after V lost 0 bases and J lost 0 bases. Germline CDR1 reads DFQATT; CDR2 reads SNEGSKA (reference sequence). CDR3 length equals 16 residues. CDR3 sequence: CSARDPGTVNSYEQYV. In nucleotides, the CDR3 is TGCAGTGCTAGAGATCCCGGGACAGTGAACTCCTACGAGCAGTACGTC.

V gene TRBV29-1 combines with J gene TRBJ2-7, with a possible D match to TRBD1 (6 bases). This CDR3 has 12 amino acids. V lost 5 bases, J lost 6 bases, and 14 bases lay in between. In germline, CDR1 is SQVTM, CDR2 ANQGSEA. CDR3 nucleotides: TGCAGCGTTTCACAGGGAATTGGCGAGCAGTACTTC. This gives the protein CSVSQGIGEQYF.

The V and J genes are TRBV6-1 and TRBJ1-2; 9 positions match TRBD1. Looked up from germline, CDR1 is MNHNS and CDR2 is SASEGT. CDR3 length: 15 amino acids. J gave up 1 base and V 6 bases, and 6 bases lay outside the gene matches. CDR3: CASSDRTGVNYGYTF. The CDR3 nucleotides read TGTGCCAGCAGCGATCGGACAGGGGTTAACTATGGCTACACCTTC.

This clonotype has ten or more counts. V and J are TRBV7-2 and TRBJ2-3; TRBD1 aligns across 8 bases. The CDR3 length is 15 residues. The trim removed 3 bases at V and 0 bases at J, leaving 2 bases unmatched. Per the germline V gene, CDR1 is SGHTA and CDR2 is FQGNSA. The CDR3 nucleotides are TGTGCCAGCAGCTTCCGGGACAGGAGCACAGATACGCAGTATTTT. It specifies CASSFRDRSTDTQYF.

In regard to this clonotype: One end of the junction does not line up with germline, which may come from a read error. The chain carries TRBV6-2 or TRBV6-3 and TRBJ1-1; the D is unclear. This CDR3 comprises 9 residues. The V gene's germline CDR1 is MNHEY and CDR2 SVGEGT. CDR3 in amino acids: CACSEGAFF. CDR3 coding DNA: TGTGCCTGCAGTGAAGGGGCTTTCTTT.

The chain combines TRBV5-3 with TRBJ1-4; D unclear. TRBV5-3 is annotated as an ORF whose role is uncertain. The CDR3 has 16 amino acids. The V and J ends lost 1 base and 3 bases respectively, with 13 bases between them. For the CDR3, the DNA is TGTGCCAGAAGCTTGTATAGGTGCAAGGCTAATGAAAAACTGTTTTTT. Translating gives CARSLYRCKANEKLFF.

This sequence joins TRBV4-3 and TRBJ1-1, with D uncertain. The germline CDR1 and CDR2 sequences are LGHNA and YSLEER. CDR3 length: 15 residues. Trimming left V 0 bases short and J 4 bases short, with 12 bases between. CDR3 amino acids: CASSQDSRGGTEAFF. The CDR3, as DNA: TGCGCCAGCAGCCAAGATTCTCGGGGTGGCACTGAAGCTTTCTTT.

This clonotype came up a few times. This clone may be a read error of a much larger clone one base away. The rearrangement joins TRBV13 to TRBJ2-3; tentative D call: TRBD1 (5 bases). The V end lost 1 base, the J end lost 4 bases, and 6 bases lay between the germline ends. Germline CDR1 PRHDT, CDR2 FYEKMQ (reference sequence). The CDR3 runs to 13 residues. The CDR3 DNA is TGTGCCAGCAGCTTAGCAGGGCCAGATACGCAGTATTTT. Translation gives CASSLAGPDTQYF.

This clonotype was found a few times. The chain uses TRBV6-2 or TRBV6-3 and TRBJ2-1; 9 nucleotides align to TRBD1. The junction had 3 bases not matched to a gene; V was cut back by 5 bases and J by 1 base. Germline V gene lookup returns CDR1 MNHEY and CDR2 SVGEGT. The CDR3 runs 15 residues. For the CDR3, the DNA is TGTGCCAGCAGTCCACAGGGGGCATCCTACAATGAGCAGTTCTTC. Its protein is CASSPQGASYNEQFF.

A remark on this clonotype: This may stem from a read error, because a much larger clone lies one nucleotide away. The gene calls are TRBV4-2 and TRBJ2-5; 9 bases are a match to TRBD2. CDR3 length equals 17 residues. Germline lookup yields CDR1 LGHNA and CDR2 YNFKEQ. Here the CDR3 reads CASSQGTSVNTQVTQYF. The CDR3 DNA sequence: TGTGCCAGCAGCCAAGGGACTAGCGTCAACACGCAAGTGACCCAGTACTTC.

The V gene is TRBV11-3, the J gene TRBJ2-1, with TRBD1 matching 7 bases. CDR1 is SGHNT, CDR2 YENEEA, per germline. This CDR3 region has 16 residues. V shed 3 bases and J 3 bases; nucleotides not matched to a gene: 8. CDR3 DNA: TGTGCCAGCAGCTTGAGGGGGCAGGGGCTCTACAATGAGCAGTTCTTC. It encodes CASSLRGQGLYNEQFF.

The V call is TRBV5-6, the J call TRBJ2-3, with TRBD1 matching 8 bases. The CDR3 is made up of 16 amino acids. Germline loops: CDR1 SGHDT, CDR2 YYEEEE. V dropped 3 bases and J dropped 2; count of bases not matched to a gene: 8. The CDR3 spells CASSWGVTGATDTQYF. The CDR3 DNA sequence: TGTGCCAGCAGCTGGGGGGTGACAGGGGCCACAGATACGCAGTATTTT.

This rearrangement joins TRBV7-9 to TRBJ1-1, with D perhaps TRBD1 (5 bases). This CDR3 has 14 residues. V lost 10 bases and J 1 base, leaving 16 bases between the germline ends. Germline assignment: CDR1 SEHNR and CDR2 FQNEAQ (reference sequence). The CDR3 region has the DNA TGTGCCACCCCGACCGACGGGGGGAACACTGAAGCTTTCTTT. Translation: CATPTDGGNTEAFF.

This clonotype was seen more than once but under ten times. CDR3 DNA: TGTGCCAGCAGTGAATGGAGGCAGGAGGGGGAAAAACTGTTTTTT. It codes for CASSEWRQEGEKLFF. This chain joins TRBV25-1 and TRBJ1-4, with D possibly TRBD1 on 5 matching bases. Germline CDR1 MGHDK, CDR2 SYGVNS. The germline V and J ends were trimmed by 1 base and 8 bases, with 14 bases remaining between them. CDR3 length: 15 amino acids.

V is TRBV14 and J is TRBJ2-5; D gene ambiguous. The CDR3 is made up of 15 amino acids. Trimming removed 0 bases from V and 0 bases from J, with 8 bases in between. Germline CDR1 reads SGHDN; CDR2 reads FVKESK. The CDR3 sequence is CASSQEHGYQETQYF. CDR3 nucleotide sequence: TGTGCCAGCAGCCAAGAACATGGATACCAAGAGACCCAGTACTTC.

CDR3 sequence (DNA): TGTGTCAGCAGCTTAGTTCACGGAAACTACAAGCAGTACGTC. The encoded protein is CVSSLVHGNYKQYV. The chain carries TRBV7-2 and TRBJ2-7; D ambiguous. Germline V gene sequence: CDR1 SGHTA, CDR2 FQGNSA. This CDR3 is 14 amino acids long.

The sample holds many counts of this clonotype. The chain uses TRBV7-2 and TRBJ1-6, with a tentative D call TRBD1 (5 bases). The CDR3 has 16 amino acids. Germline loops: CDR1 SGHTA, CDR2 FQGNSA. With 4 bases removed from V and 9 bases from J, the gap between germline ends came to 19 bases. This chain's CDR3 is CASSWDDSSSVSPLHF. In DNA, the CDR3 is TGTGCCAGCAGCTGGGACGACAGTTCTTCGGTTTCACCCCTCCACTTT.

This chain connects TRBV6-5 to TRBJ2-1, with D perhaps matching TRBD2 (6 bases). Germline CDR1 MNHEY, CDR2 SVGAGI. The CDR3 is made up of 21 amino acids. Trimming left V 1 base short and J 0 bases short, with 25 bases between. The CDR3 DNA sequence: TGTGCCAGCAGTTACTTTAGTACAGGAGGGCACTCTTGGAGCTCCTACAATGAGCAGTTCTTC. Translation gives CASSYFSTGGHSWSSYNEQFF.

This clonotype was seen a few times. The V and J genes are TRBV7-6 and TRBJ2-1; D gene ambiguous. From germline, CDR1 is SGHVS and CDR2 FNYEAQ. This CDR3 spans 15 amino acids. V shed 5 bases and J shed 7 bases, with 18 bases lying between them. The CDR3 DNA reads as TGTGCCAGCAGCCCCCCCCGCCTTGATGTGAATGAGCAGTTCTTC. Translation: CASSPPRLDVNEQFF.

V and J are TRBV6-5 and TRBJ1-5, with D perhaps matching TRBD1 (5 bases). CDR1 MNHEY and CDR2 SVGAGI come from the germline V gene. V lost 7 bases, J lost 3 bases, and 16 bases lay in between. The CDR3 totals 15 residues. CDR3 in DNA: TGTGCCAGCAACCCAGGGCAGCCCTACAATCAGCCCCAGCATTTT. It encodes CASNPGQPYNQPQHF.

The gene calls are TRBV29-1 and TRBJ1-2; 8 bases match TRBD1. Germline CDR1 and CDR2: SQVTM and ANQGSEA. Trimming at V came to 7 bases and at J to 7 bases, leaving 11 bases not matched to a gene. CDR3 length: 13 residues. The CDR3 here is CSARGQGPSGYTF. The CDR3, as DNA: TGCAGCGCCCGCGGACAGGGCCCAAGTGGCTACACCTTC.